These 31 T cell receptor beta chains were all obtained from the same sample, sequenced in a study of control samples from healthy donors and cancer patients. The table came from immunoSEQ multiplex PCR; TCRdb's copy has only in-frame clones and leaves some out. The profile covers 85,000 to 90,000 clones, with roughly nine tenths appearing a single time and under 10% taken by the ten largest. Source material: PBMCs. The receptors come from a woman between 50 and 59 years old with colorectal cancer.

This chain links TRBV6-5 with TRBJ1-2; TRBD1 matches at 8 bases. Germline-derived CDR1 and CDR2 are MNHEY and SVGAGI. V trimming: 5 bases; J trimming: 4 bases; junction bases outside the gene matches: 9. The CDR3 loop spans 15 amino acids. The CDR3 is CASSPRQGLGYGYTF. The CDR3 DNA reads as TGTGCCAGCAGTCCACGACAGGGGCTCGGCTATGGCTACACCTTC.

The V and J genes are TRBV14 and TRBJ2-7; TRBD1 might be the D (5 bases). CDR3 length equals 15 residues. V was cut by 6 bases and J by 6 bases, with 21 bases left in between. Germline V gene sequence: CDR1 SGHDN, CDR2 FVKESK. CDR3 region: CASSPTTGQGSEQYV. DNA for the CDR3: TGTGCCAGCAGTCCCACCACCGGACAAGGGTCCGAGCAGTACGTC.

The chain recombines TRBV21-1 with TRBJ2-4; the D call of TRBD1 is as the table states it, not checked on the DNA. TRBV21-1 is a recognized pseudogene. This CDR3 has 13 residues. In DNA, the CDR3 is TGTGCCAGCAGAGGGGCTGCCAAAAACATTCAGTACTTC. This gives the protein CASRGAAKNIQYF.

The chain combines TRBV25-1 with TRBJ1-1, with TRBD1 matching over 10 bases. In germline, CDR1 is MGHDK, CDR2 SYGVNS. J gave up 3 bases and V 3 bases, and 4 bases lay outside the gene matches. The CDR3 is 15 residues long. CDR3 protein: CASSDLDRGDTEAFF. The CDR3 DNA sequence: TGTGCCAGCAGTGACCTGGACAGGGGGGACACTGAAGCTTTCTTT.

This chain uses TRBV27 with TRBJ2-2; D not resolved. The CDR3 has 14 residues. Germline V gene data show CDR1 as MNHEY and CDR2 as SMNVEV (reference sequence). The V and J ends lost 2 bases and 3 bases respectively, with 7 bases between them. The CDR3 coding sequence is TGTGCCAGCAGTTTAGAACAGTACACCGGGGAGCTGTTTTTT. Translated, it gives CASSLEQYTGELFF.

The DNA of the CDR3 is TGTGCCTGGAGTTTTCGACAGGGAACCGGGGAGCTGTTTTTT. This encodes CAWSFRQGTGELFF. The genes are TRBV30 and TRBJ2-2; the match to TRBD1 covers 7 bases. The CDR3 runs 14 residues. CDR1 is GTSNPN and CDR2 is SVGIG in the germline V gene (reference sequence). V was pared by 2 bases and J by 5 bases, with 5 bases of the junction left unmatched.

Only one count was recorded for this clone. The V and J genes are TRBV12-5 and TRBJ1-1, with unresolved D. The CDR3 runs to 13 residues. Germline values: CDR1 LGHNT, CDR2 FRNRAP. V dropped 5 bases and J dropped 8 bases, with 15 bases sitting between them. CDR3 nucleotides: TGTGCTAGTGGTCCCGACGTATCCTCCGAAGCTTTCTTT. This codes for CASGPDVSSEAFF.

The sample holds a few counts of this clone. V usage is TRBV4-3 and J usage is TRBJ2-5; either TRBD1 or TRBD2 may fit D (5 bases each). The V end was cut by 1 base, the J end by 2 bases, with 14 bases between. Germline values: CDR1 LGHNA, CDR2 YSLEER. The CDR3 spans 16 residues. CDR3 amino acids: CASSQVPSGGQETQYF. In DNA form, the CDR3 reads TGCGCCAGCAGCCAAGTCCCTAGTGGGGGACAAGAGACCCAGTACTTC.

This CDR3 reads CASSLKGTGEAFF. In nucleotides, the CDR3 is TGTGCCAGCAGTTTAAAAGGGACAGGTGAAGCTTTCTTT. The chain links TRBV7-9 to TRBJ1-1, with TRBD1 identical over 8 bases. Germline values: CDR1 SEHNR, CDR2 FQNEAQ (reference sequence). The trim removed 6 bases at V and 7 bases at J, leaving 7 bases unmatched. This CDR3 contains 13 residues.

A few counts support this clone. The V call is TRBV18, the J call TRBJ1-5; D is unresolved. The ends were cut back, 5 bases at V and 0 bases at J, with 8 bases in the middle. The CDR3 is made up of 14 amino acids. CDR1 is KGHSH, CDR2 LQKENI, per germline. CDR3 residues: CASSVGYSNQPQHF. CDR3 DNA: TGTGCCAGCTCAGTAGGGTATAGCAATCAGCCCCAGCATTTT.

The chain has TRBV5-6 and TRBJ2-3; tentatively, D is TRBD1 (6 bases). V lost 0 bases and J lost 1, with 9 bases in between. This CDR3 spans 15 amino acids. CDR1 is SGHDT, CDR2 YYEEEE, per germline. DNA for the CDR3: TGTGCCAGCAGCTTGGACCGGACAGGCACAGATACGCAGTATTTT. Encoded protein: CASSLDRTGTDTQYF.

As to this clone: This sample also contains other DNA sequences that code for the same CDR3. The chain links TRBV7-2 to TRBJ2-3; a possible D gene is TRBD2 (7 bases). V gave up 0 bases and J gave up 4 bases, with 11 bases separating them. Germline V gene data show CDR1 as SGHTA and CDR2 as FQGNSA. The CDR3 is 15 amino acids. The DNA of the CDR3 is TGTGCCAGCAGCTTAGCGGGGGGGCTGGCAGATACGCAGTATTTT. Its protein product is CASSLAGGLADTQYF.

Remarks on this clone: Other nucleotide sequences in the sample specify the same CDR3. The chain combines TRBV11-3 with TRBJ1-1, with 9 bases fitting TRBD1. With V trimmed by 6 bases and J by 3 bases, 2 bases remained unmatched. Germline V lookup: CDR1 SGHNT, CDR2 YENEEA. This CDR3 is 13 amino acids long. Here the CDR3 DNA reads TGTGCCAGCAGTCGACAGGGGGACACTGAAGCTTTCTTT. Protein sequence: CASSRQGDTEAFF.

As regards this clone: At the DNA level, this CDR3 is encoded by other sequences in the same sample as well. The rearrangement uses TRBV4-1 and TRBJ1-5, with no clear D. The length of the CDR3 is 13 residues. Per the germline V gene, CDR1 is MGHRA and CDR2 is YSYEKL. V lost 0 bases and J lost 3, with 3 bases in between. Written as DNA, the CDR3 is TGCGCCAGCAGCCAAGATCCCAATCAGCCCCAGCATTTT. Its protein product is CASSQDPNQPQHF.

This rearrangement joins TRBV2 to TRBJ1-5; TRBD1 might be the D (5 bases). The CDR3 has 14 amino acids. Germline V CDR1 and CDR2: SNHLY, FYNNEI. Between the trimmed V and J ends, which lost 4 bases and 4 bases, there was a span of 11 bases. CDR3 residues: CASSGPGGNQPQHF. CDR3 sequence (DNA): TGTGCCAGCAGTGGACCGGGGGGTAATCAGCCCCAGCATTTT.

CDR3 residues: CASSAASTQYF. CDR3 DNA sequence: TGCGCCAGCAGCGCGGCGAGTACGCAGTATTTT. The chain has TRBV5-1 and TRBJ2-3; D is unresolved. Looked up from germline, CDR1 is SGHRS and CDR2 is YFSETQ. The CDR3 is 11 amino acids. Trimming took off 4 bases at V and 8 bases at J, with 8 bases between the two ends.

The chain is built from TRBV2 and TRBJ1-6, with 7 bases identical to TRBD1. Trimming at V came to 3 bases and at J to 5 bases, leaving 7 bases not matched to a gene. The CDR3 sequence is 16 residues long. Germline V gives CDR1 SNHLY, CDR2 FYNNEI. CDR3 coding DNA: TGTGCCAGCAGTGATAAGCCGACAGGGAATAATTCACCCCTCCACTTT. It yields the protein CASSDKPTGNNSPLHF.

In its sample, this clone was seen a few times. The rearrangement joins TRBV10-3 to TRBJ2-7, with 9 bases matching TRBD1. Germline assignment: CDR1 ENHRY and CDR2 SYGVKD. This CDR3 has 12 residues. The CDR3 DNA follows: TGTCCGGGACAGGGCTCTTCCTACGAGCAGTACGTC. Protein: CPGQGSSYEQYV.

This clone was counted between two and nine times. This sequence joins TRBV4-1 and TRBJ2-1, with TRBD2 identical over 7 bases. V lost 1 base to trimming and J lost 8 bases; unmatched junction nucleotides: 11. CDR1 and CDR2 (germline): MGHRA, YSYEKL. This CDR3 has 16 residues. CDR3 sequence (DNA): TGCGCCAGCAGCCAAGGGGATCGGGGGGTGAGGGATGAGCAGTTCTTC. As protein: CASSQGDRGVRDEQFF.

This clone has a single count. The chain couples TRBV9 to TRBJ1-2, with D maybe TRBD1 (6 bases). CDR1 is SGDLS, CDR2 YYNGEE, per germline. The length of the CDR3 is 14 residues. The V and J ends lost 0 bases and 4 bases respectively, with 10 bases between them. The CDR3 protein is CASSVGGQAYGYTF. The CDR3 DNA reads as TGTGCCAGCAGCGTAGGGGGACAAGCCTATGGCTACACCTTC.

A remark on this clone: The DNA is left out, because the CDR3 cannot be placed on it with certainty; the CDR3 is given as TCRdb lists it. This rearrangement joins TRBV27 to TRBJ1-1. The CDR3 contains 14 residues when both ends are counted. Germline V lookup: CDR1 MNHEY, CDR2 SMNVEV (reference sequence). This CDR3 reads CASSFGEGYAEAFF.

This clone showed up just once. The J gene is TRBJ2-2, the V gene TRBV24-1; D perhaps matches TRBD1 (5 bases). Trimming took off 1 base at V and 4 bases at J, with 9 bases between the two ends. CDR1 and CDR2 from the germline V gene are KGHDR and SFDVKD. This CDR3 region has 15 residues. The CDR3 nucleotides read TGTGCCACCAGTGATTTATACAGGAGCACCGGGGAGCTGTTTTTT. The encoded protein is CATSDLYRSTGELFF.

The V gene is TRBV6-5, the J gene TRBJ1-6; TRBD1 matches at 7 bases. Germline-derived CDR1 and CDR2 are MNHEY and SVGAGI. This CDR3 contains 15 residues. With 4 bases clipped from V and 10 bases from J, the junction kept 10 bases outside the gene matches. CDR3 in amino acids: CASSLLTGRESPLHF. The CDR3 DNA reads as TGTGCCAGCAGTTTGCTGACAGGGAGGGAATCACCCCTCCACTTT.

The chain is built from TRBV30 and TRBJ1-6; perhaps TRBD1 as D (5 bases). Trimming stripped 3 bases from V and 10 bases from J, with 13 bases between. Germline-derived CDR1 and CDR2 are GTSNPN and SVGIG (reference sequence). The CDR3 is 13 amino acids. CDR3 coding DNA: TGTGCCTGGAGCCAGGGCCTTGAGTCACCCCTCCACTTT. Protein product: CAWSQGLESPLHF.

This chain uses TRBV9 with TRBJ2-3, with TRBD2 matching 15 bases. CDR1 is SGDLS and CDR2 is YYNGEE in the germline V gene. Germline trimming cut 4 bases from V and 4 bases from J; bases unmatched to any gene: 4. The CDR3 contains 16 residues. CDR3 sequence: CASSRGTSGGSDTQYF. The CDR3 nucleotides are TGTGCCAGCAGCCGCGGGACTAGCGGGGGGTCAGATACGCAGTATTTT.

J is TRBJ2-1 and V is TRBV7-2; 9 bases align to TRBD2. V lost 5 bases and J lost 8; bases outside the gene matches: 7. The CDR3 runs to 14 residues. Germline lookup yields CDR1 SGHTA and CDR2 FQGNSA. In DNA form, the CDR3 reads TGTGCCAGCAGCACTGCTAGCGGGGAATATGAGCAGTTCTTC. Translated, it gives CASSTASGEYEQFF.

The genes are TRBV30 and TRBJ2-1; D gene ambiguous. The CDR3 consists of 14 residues. Germline V gene lookup returns CDR1 GTSNPN and CDR2 SVGIG (reference sequence). The germline V and J ends were trimmed by 0 bases and 13 bases, with 19 bases remaining between them. CDR3 in DNA: TGTGCCTGGAGTGTACGATTAGCCCCACCGCATCAGTTCTTC. As protein: CAWSVRLAPPHQFF.

The chain couples TRBV4-1 to TRBJ1-1, with D perhaps matching TRBD1 (5 bases). The CDR3 has 17 amino acids. Germline lookup yields CDR1 MGHRA and CDR2 YSYEKL. Trimming took 0 bases from V and 0 from J, leaving 14 bases between them. CDR3 in amino acids: CASSQDQGGTMNTEAFF. CDR3 DNA: TGCGCCAGCAGCCAAGATCAGGGCGGGACGATGAACACTGAAGCTTTCTTT.

This clone was counted between two and nine times. This specimen includes other DNA sequences encoding the same CDR3. This chain connects TRBV28 to TRBJ1-2; 7 nucleotides align to TRBD1. Looked up from germline, CDR1 is MDHEN and CDR2 is SYDVKM. The CDR3 loop spans 13 amino acids. With 7 bases clipped from V and 3 bases from J, the junction kept 5 bases outside the gene matches. The CDR3 protein is CASTLGTDYGYTF. The CDR3 DNA reads as TGTGCCAGCACCCTCGGGACAGACTATGGCTACACCTTC.

The chain couples TRBV6-5 to TRBJ1-2, with no clear D. Trimming took off 11 bases at V and 4 bases at J, with 14 bases between the two ends. In germline, CDR1 is MNHEY, CDR2 SVGAGI. The CDR3 loop spans 12 amino acids. CDR3 nucleotide sequence: TGTGCCGCGGGCGGCGCGGTCTATGGCTACACCTTC. It codes for CAAGGAVYGYTF.

V usage is TRBV15 and J usage is TRBJ2-3, with 7 bases that match TRBD2. The CDR3 is 15 amino acids. Unmatched junction bases numbered 8, after V lost 0 bases and J lost 8 bases. Germline CDR1 LNHNV, CDR2 YYDKDF (reference sequence). CDR3 protein: CATSRDTIPGGTQYF. CDR3 nucleotide sequence: TGTGCCACCAGCAGAGATACCATCCCGGGAGGTACGCAGTATTTT.